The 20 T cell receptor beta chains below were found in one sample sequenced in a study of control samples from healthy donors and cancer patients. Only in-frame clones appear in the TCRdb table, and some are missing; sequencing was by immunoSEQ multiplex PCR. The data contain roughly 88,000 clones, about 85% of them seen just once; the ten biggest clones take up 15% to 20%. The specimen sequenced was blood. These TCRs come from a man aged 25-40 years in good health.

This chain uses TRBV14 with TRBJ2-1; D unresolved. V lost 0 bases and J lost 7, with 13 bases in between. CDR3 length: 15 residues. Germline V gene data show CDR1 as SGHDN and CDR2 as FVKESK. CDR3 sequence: CASSQDLLWGNEQFF. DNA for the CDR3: TGTGCCAGCAGCCAAGATTTGTTATGGGGAAATGAGCAGTTCTTC. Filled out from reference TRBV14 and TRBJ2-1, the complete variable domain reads EAGVTQFPSHSVIEKGQTVTLRCDPISGHDNLYWYRRVMGKEIKFLLHFVKESKQDESGMPNNRFLAERTGGTYSTLKVQPAELEDSGVYFCASSQDLLWGNEQFFGPGTRLTVL.

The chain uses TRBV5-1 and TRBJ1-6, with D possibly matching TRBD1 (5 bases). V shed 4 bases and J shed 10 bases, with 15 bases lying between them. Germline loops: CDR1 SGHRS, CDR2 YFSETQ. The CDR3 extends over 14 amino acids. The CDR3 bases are TGCGCCAGCAGCCATGAGTGGGACCACTCACCCCTCCACTTT. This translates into CASSHEWDHSPLHF.

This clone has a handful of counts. In DNA, the CDR3 is TGTGCCAGCAGCTTCTGGGGTGAAAAACTGTTTTTT. It translates to CASSFWGEKLFF. The chain couples TRBV7-2 to TRBJ1-4, with no clear D. With 3 bases removed from V and 7 bases from J, the gap between germline ends came to 6 bases. Germline V gene lookup returns CDR1 SGHTA and CDR2 FQGNSA. The CDR3 consists of 12 residues. Together with reference TRBV7-2 and TRBJ1-4, the CDR3 gives the full variable domain: GAGVSQSPSNKVTEKGKDVELRCDPISGHTALYWYRQSLGQGLEFLIYFQGNSAPDKSGLPSDRFSAERTGGSVSTLTIQRTQQEDSAVYLCASSFWGEKLFFGSGTQLSVL.

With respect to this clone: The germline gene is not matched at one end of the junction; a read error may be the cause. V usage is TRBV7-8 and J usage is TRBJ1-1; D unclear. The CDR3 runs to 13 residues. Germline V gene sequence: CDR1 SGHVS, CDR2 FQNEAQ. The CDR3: CASNLEVNTEAFF. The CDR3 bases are TGTGCCAGCAACTTAGAGGTGAACACTGAAGCTTTCTTT. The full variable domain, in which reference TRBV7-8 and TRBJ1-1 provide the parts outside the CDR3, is GAGVSQSPRYKVAKRGQDVALRCDPISGHVSLFWYQQALGQGPEFLTYFQNEAQLDKSGLPSDRFFAERPEGSVSTLKIQRTQQEDSAVYLCASNLEVNTEAFFGQGTRLTVV.

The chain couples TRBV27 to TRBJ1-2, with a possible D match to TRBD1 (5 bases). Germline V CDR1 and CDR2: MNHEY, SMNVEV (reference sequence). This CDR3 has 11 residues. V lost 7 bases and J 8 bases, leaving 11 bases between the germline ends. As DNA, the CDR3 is TGTGCCAGCATGGGGGGTGGAGGCTACACCTTC. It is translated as CASMGGGGYTF.

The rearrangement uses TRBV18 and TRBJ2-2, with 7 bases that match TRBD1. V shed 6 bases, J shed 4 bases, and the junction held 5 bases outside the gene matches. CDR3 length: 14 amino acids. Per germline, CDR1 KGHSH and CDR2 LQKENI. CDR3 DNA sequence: TGTGCCAGCTCTCGACAGGGAACCACCGGGGAGCTGTTTTTT. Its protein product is CASSRQGTTGELFF.

In DNA, the CDR3 is TGTGCCAGCAGTTTAATCCCCGATTCACCCCTCCACTTT. Its protein is CASSLIPDSPLHF. The V gene is TRBV12-3 or TRBV12-4, the J gene TRBJ1-6; D is ambiguous. Trimming removed 2 bases from V and 8 bases from J, with 7 bases in between. The CDR3 covers 13 residues.

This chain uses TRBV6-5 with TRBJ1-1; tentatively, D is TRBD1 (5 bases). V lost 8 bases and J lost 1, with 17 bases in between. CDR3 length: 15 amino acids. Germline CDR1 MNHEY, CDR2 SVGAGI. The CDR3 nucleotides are TGTGCCAGCGGGACTCGAAAGACAGCGAACACTGAAGCTTTCTTT. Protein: CASGTRKTANTEAFF.

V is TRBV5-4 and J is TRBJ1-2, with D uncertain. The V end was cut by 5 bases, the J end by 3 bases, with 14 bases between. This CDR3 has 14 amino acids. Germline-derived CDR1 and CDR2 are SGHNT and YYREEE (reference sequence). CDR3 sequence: CASRWLGRDYGYTF. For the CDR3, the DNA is TGTGCCAGCAGATGGCTGGGCCGTGACTATGGCTACACCTTC.

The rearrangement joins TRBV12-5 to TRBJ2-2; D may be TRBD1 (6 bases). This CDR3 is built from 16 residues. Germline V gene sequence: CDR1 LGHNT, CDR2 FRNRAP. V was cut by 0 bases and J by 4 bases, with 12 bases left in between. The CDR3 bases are TGTGCTAGTGGTTTGGTACGCGGCAGGGGCACCGGGGAGCTGTTTTTT. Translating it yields CASGLVRGRGTGELFF.

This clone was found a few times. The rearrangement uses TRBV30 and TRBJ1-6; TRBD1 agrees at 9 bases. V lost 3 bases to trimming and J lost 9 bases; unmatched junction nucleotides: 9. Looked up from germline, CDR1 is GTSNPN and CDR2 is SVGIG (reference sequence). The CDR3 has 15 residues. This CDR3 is CAWRRPGQGVSPLHF. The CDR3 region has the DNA TGTGCCTGGAGACGCCCGGGACAGGGTGTTTCACCCCTCCACTTT.

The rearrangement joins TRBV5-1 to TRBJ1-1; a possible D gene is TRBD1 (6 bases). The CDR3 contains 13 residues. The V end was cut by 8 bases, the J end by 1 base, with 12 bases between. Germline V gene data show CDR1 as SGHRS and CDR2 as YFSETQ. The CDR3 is CARAGAENTEAFF. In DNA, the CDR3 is TGCGCCAGGGCGGGGGCGGAGAACACTGAAGCTTTCTTT.

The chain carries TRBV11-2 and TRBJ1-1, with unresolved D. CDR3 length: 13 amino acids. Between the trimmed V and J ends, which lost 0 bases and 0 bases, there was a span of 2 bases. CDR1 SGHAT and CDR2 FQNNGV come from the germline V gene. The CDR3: CASSLDLNTEAFF. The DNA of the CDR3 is TGTGCCAGCAGCTTAGATCTGAACACTGAAGCTTTCTTT.

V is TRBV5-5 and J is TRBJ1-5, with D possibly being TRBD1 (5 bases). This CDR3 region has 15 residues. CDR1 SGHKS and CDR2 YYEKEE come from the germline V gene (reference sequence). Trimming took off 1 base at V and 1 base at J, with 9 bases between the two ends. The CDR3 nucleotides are TGTGCCAGCAGCTTGTTCCGGGACAGCAATCAGCCCCAGCATTTT. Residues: CASSLFRDSNQPQHF. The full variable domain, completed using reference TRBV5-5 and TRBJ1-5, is DAGVTQSPTHLIKTRGQQVTLRCSPISGHKSVSWYQQVLGQGPQFIFQYYEKEERGRGNFPDRFSARQFPNYSSELNVNALLLGDSALYLCASSLFRDSNQPQHFGDGTRLSIL.

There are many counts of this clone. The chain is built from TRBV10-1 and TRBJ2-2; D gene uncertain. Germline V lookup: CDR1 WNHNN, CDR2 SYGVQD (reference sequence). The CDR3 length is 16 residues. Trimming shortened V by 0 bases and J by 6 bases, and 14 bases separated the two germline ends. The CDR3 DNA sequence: TGCGCCAGCAGTGAGTCGAGAGCCGCGGTCCCCGGGGAGCTGTTTTTT. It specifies CASSESRAAVPGELFF.

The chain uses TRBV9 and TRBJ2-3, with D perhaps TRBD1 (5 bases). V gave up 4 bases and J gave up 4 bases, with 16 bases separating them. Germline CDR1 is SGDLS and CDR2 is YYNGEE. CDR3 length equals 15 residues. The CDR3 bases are TGTGCCAGCAGCACACAGGCTAGTTGGGCAGATACGCAGTATTTT. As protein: CASSTQASWADTQYF.

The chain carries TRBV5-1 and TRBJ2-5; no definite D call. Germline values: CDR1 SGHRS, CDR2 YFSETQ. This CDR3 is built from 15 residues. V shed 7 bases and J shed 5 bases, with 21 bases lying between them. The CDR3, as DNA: TGCGCCAGCTCAGCCGGGCAGGTAGTGGGGGAGACCCAGTACTTC. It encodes CASSAGQVVGETQYF.

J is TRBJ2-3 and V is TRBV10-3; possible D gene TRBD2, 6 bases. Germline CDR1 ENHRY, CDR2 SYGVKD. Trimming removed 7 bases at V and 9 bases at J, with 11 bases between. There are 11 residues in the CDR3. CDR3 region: CAIMREETQYF. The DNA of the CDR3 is TGTGCCATCATGAGGGAGGAGACGCAGTATTTT.

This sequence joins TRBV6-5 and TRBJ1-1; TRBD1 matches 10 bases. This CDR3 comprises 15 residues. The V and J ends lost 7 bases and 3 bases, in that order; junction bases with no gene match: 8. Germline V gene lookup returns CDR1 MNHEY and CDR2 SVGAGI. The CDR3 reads CASIPRQGADTEAFF. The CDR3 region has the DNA TGTGCCAGCATCCCCCGACAGGGGGCGGACACTGAAGCTTTCTTT.

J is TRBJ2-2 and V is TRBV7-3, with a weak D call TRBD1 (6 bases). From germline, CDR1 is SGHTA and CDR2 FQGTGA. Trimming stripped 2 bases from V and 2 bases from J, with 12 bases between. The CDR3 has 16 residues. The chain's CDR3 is CASSLSHRDNTGELFF. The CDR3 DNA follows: TGTGCCAGCAGCTTATCCCACAGGGACAACACCGGGGAGCTGTTTTTT.